This T cell receptor beta chain derives from a study of somatic mutations in cytotoxic T cells in rheumatoid arthritis. About the research overall: Patient blood (approximately 27 ml EDTA) was taken immediately after diagnosis and before treatment. Selected populations of V beta antibody-stained T cells underwent flow sorting at nearly 100% purity; these encompassed V beta1+ cells subjected to TCRB sequencing.

The data were produced by immunoSEQ multiplex PCR, yet TCRdb's version contains in-frame clones alone and is incomplete. This sample has approximately 9,300 clones, with around nine tenths found just once. This clone was recorded once. Its specificity is unknown. The CDR3 extends over 15 amino acids. Unmatched junction bases numbered 4, after V lost 6 bases and J lost 1 base. Germline-derived CDR1 and CDR2 are MRHNA and SNTAGT. General study points: CD8+ clonality increased with age in rheumatoid arthritis patients but not in healthy controls. Exceedance of 20% of CD8+ cells by the largest CD8+ clone occurred in about an eighth of the 65 patients.

The chain employs TRBV6-4 and TRBJ2-5; 11 nucleotides match TRBD1. The sample was CD8+ T cells sorted from blood. The clonotype originates from a woman younger than 30 with rheumatoid arthritis. The CDR3: CASSAGTGGQETQYF. The CDR3, as DNA: TGTGCCAGCAGCGCCGGGACAGGGGGCCAAGAGACCCAGTACTTC.